One sample yielded the 27 T cell receptor beta chains listed below, sequenced in a study of Graves' ophthalmopathy and Graves' hyperthyroidism. From RNA, the CDR3 regions of TCR beta chains were amplified and sequenced. An initial RT-PCR round employing HTBI primers preceded a second-round multiplex PCR. TCRdb analysed the multiplex PCR reads with MiXCR anew, one entry per CDR3 protein. The sample shows approximately 37,000 distinct CDR3 sequences, approximately 52% of them seen only once. The sequenced sample consisted of peripheral blood. Receptors originate from an adult man with Graves' ophthalmopathy.

This chain joins TRBV20-1 and TRBJ1-5; the D gene is possibly TRBD1 (5 bases). V lost 0 bases, J lost 4 bases, and 7 bases lay in between. CDR3 size: 13 residues. Germline CDR1 is DFQATT and CDR2 is SNEGSKA (reference sequence). The CDR3 spells CSAREGRNQPQHF. CDR3 DNA sequence: TGCAGTGCTAGAGAGGGGCGAAATCAGCCCCAGCATTTT.

This clonotype was counted many times. CDR3 residues: CASGSGAGFVDEQFF. CDR3 nucleotide sequence: TGTGCTAGTGGTTCGGGAGCGGGATTCGTGGATGAGCAGTTCTTC. The chain recombines TRBV12-5 with TRBJ2-1; 7 bases align to TRBD2. The germline V gene has CDR1 LGHNT and CDR2 FRNRAP. This CDR3 contains 15 residues. With V trimmed by 4 bases and J by 8 bases, 11 bases remained unmatched.

This clonotype was detected only once. The chain links TRBV19 to TRBJ2-1; no clear D. The CDR3 is 14 amino acids. Germline CDR1 and CDR2: LNHDA and SQIVND (reference sequence). Deletions cut 1 base from V and 14 bases from J, with 18 bases between. The CDR3 DNA is TGTGCCAGTAGTATAGGCAACTCCCTCTCTCGAAAGTTCTTC. Translating it yields CASSIGNSLSRKFF. Using reference TRBV19 and TRBJ2-1 for the parts outside the CDR3, the full variable domain is DGGITQSPKYLFRKEGQNVTLSCEQNLNHDAMYWYRQDPGQGLRLIYYSQIVNDFQKGDIAEGYSVSREKKESFPLTVTSAQKNPTAFYLCASSIGNSLSRKFFGPGTRLTVL.

This clonotype occurred many times. The chain is built from TRBV20-1 and TRBJ2-2, with D tentatively TRBD1 or TRBD2 (5 bases each). Trimming took off 2 bases at V and 6 bases at J, with 22 bases between the two ends. CDR3 length: 17 residues. Germline CDR1 is DFQATT and CDR2 is SNEGSKA (reference sequence). CDR3 sequence: CSARPDQGRAPAGELFF. CDR3 in DNA: TGCAGTGCTAGACCGGATCAGGGACGAGCACCGGCCGGGGAGCTGTTTTTT.

This clonotype was observed at least ten times. This chain joins TRBV16 and TRBJ1-4, with D possibly TRBD1 on 5 matching bases. CDR1 and CDR2 (germline): KGHSY, FQNENV. CDR3 size: 14 residues. V was pared by 2 bases and J by 7 bases, with 11 bases between. DNA for the CDR3: TGTGCCAGCAGCCAAGGGCAGGGAGGTGAAAAACTGTTTTTT. Translation gives CASSQGQGGEKLFF.

Regarding this clonotype: The DNA is omitted, as the CDR3 cannot be located on it reliably, and the CDR3 follows TCRdb's listing. The chain combines TRBV11-1 with TRBJ1-2; TRBD1 is taken as the D call from the table, unchecked against the DNA. The length of the CDR3 is 20 amino acids, counting both ends. CDR1 and CDR2 from the germline V gene are SGHAT and FQDESV (reference sequence). CDR3 region: CASSFYICSPDRDGPYGYTF.

This clonotype has at least ten counts. It is unclear where the CDR3 begins or ends on the DNA, so no DNA is shown, and the CDR3 is as TCRdb lists it. This chain connects TRBV7-5 to TRBJ2-1; TRBD1, the table's D call, was not compared with the DNA. TRBV7-5 is a pseudogene locus. From its first to its last residue, the CDR3 has 19 amino acids. The CDR3 here is CISVPEATRTGRVYNEQFF.

In its sample, this clonotype was seen a few times. The chain has TRBV20-1 and TRBJ2-3; possibly TRBD1 for D (5 bases). Germline V lookup: CDR1 DFQATT, CDR2 SNEGSKA (reference sequence). The CDR3 is made up of 12 amino acids. The V and J ends lost 5 bases and 5 bases respectively, with 11 bases between them. CDR3 DNA: TGCAGTGCTGCCTCCAGGGTAGATACGCAGTATTTT. Encoded protein: CSAASRVDTQYF.

The V gene is TRBV27, the J gene TRBJ1-4; 10 positions agree with TRBD1. The CDR3 is made up of 15 amino acids. Germline CDR1 MNHEY, CDR2 SMNVEV (reference sequence). With 2 bases clipped from V and 12 bases from J, the junction kept 9 bases outside the gene matches. The CDR3 coding sequence is TGTGCCAGCAGTTTAAGGACAGGGGGGGGGGAACAACTGTTTTTT. Amino acid sequence: CASSLRTGGGEQLFF.

In the case of this clonotype: A much larger clone sits a single nucleotide away, making a read error possible. This chain uses TRBV4-3 with TRBJ2-5; D is unresolved. The CDR3 has 16 amino acids. CDR1 is LGHNA, CDR2 YSLEER, per germline. Here the CDR3 reads CASSQREPYYQGTQYF. DNA for the CDR3: TGCGCCAGCAGCCAAAGAGAACCGTATTACCAAGGGACCCAGTACTTC.

With respect to this clonotype: The germline gene is not matched at one end of the junction; a read error may be the cause. This chain joins TRBV7-3 and TRBJ2-2, with D perhaps TRBD1 or TRBD2 (5 bases each). The CDR3 spans 13 residues. Looked up from germline, CDR1 is SGHTA and CDR2 is FQGTGA. The CDR3 coding sequence is TGTGCCGCCCCCGACAGCGAACACCGGGGAGCTGTTTTT. Translating it yields CAAPDSEHRGAVF. The variable domain in full, completed from reference TRBV7-3 and TRBJ2-2, reads GAGVSQTPSNKVTEKGKYVELRCDPISGHTALYWYRQSLGQGPEFLIYFQGTGAADDSGLPNDRFFAVRPEGSVSTLKIQRTERGDSAVYLCAAPDSEHRGAVFGEGSRLTVL.

To note about this clonotype: This may be a read error: a much more frequent sequence differs by one nucleotide. The chain combines TRBV10-3 with TRBJ1-5; TRBD1 is a possible D gene (6 bases). CDR3 length: 17 residues. The germline gives CDR1 ENHRY, CDR2 SYGVKD. CDR3: CASSYSLGAGGNQPQHF. CDR3 nucleotides: TGTGCCAGCAGTTACTCACTAGGGGCAGGGGGCAATCAGCCCCAGCATTTT.

The table lists this clonotype with many counts. The genes are TRBV12-3 or TRBV12-4 and TRBJ2-3, with D perhaps being TRBD1 or TRBD2 (6 bases each). With 6 bases removed from V and 11 bases from J, the gap between germline ends came to 12 bases. The CDR3 sequence is 11 residues long. The CDR3 nucleotides read TGTGCCAGCAGCCAAGGGGGGAGGCAGTATTTT. Translation: CASSQGGRQYF.

On this clonotype: A much larger clone is a single base away; this may be a read error. CDR3 DNA: TGTGCCTGCAGCCAAGAACAGGGGCCGGGGGCCAATGAGCAGTTCTTC. The encoded protein is CACSQEQGPGANEQFF. The V gene is TRBV7-2, the J gene TRBJ2-1, with D possibly TRBD1 on 7 matching bases. This CDR3 spans 16 amino acids. Germline V lookup: CDR1 SGHTA, CDR2 FQGNSA.

The chain uses TRBV7-2 and TRBJ1-5, with TRBD1 identical over 10 bases. Unmatched junction bases numbered 7, after V lost 2 bases and J lost 6 bases. Germline lookup yields CDR1 SGHTA and CDR2 FQGNSA. The length of the CDR3 is 16 residues. CDR3 coding DNA: TGTGCCAGCAGCTTACGTCGGACAGGGGGTTTTCAGCCCCAGCATTTT. Amino acids: CASSLRRTGGFQPQHF.

This clonotype was observed a few times. The chain couples TRBV24-1 to TRBJ1-3; D perhaps matches TRBD1 (5 bases). Between the trimmed V and J ends, which lost 12 bases and 0 bases, there was a span of 20 bases. The CDR3 contains 16 residues. Germline assignment: CDR1 KGHDR and CDR2 SFDVKD. In nucleotides, the CDR3 is TGTGCCTGGATAAGGGGCACTTTGCTCTCTGGAAACACCATATATTTT. It is translated as CAWIRGTLLSGNTIYF.

This clonotype is medium-sized (0.01 to 0.1%) in the sample. V is TRBV7-8 and J is TRBJ2-7; 10 bases fit TRBD1. Losses at the gene ends were 3 bases for V and 2 bases for J; bases not matched to a gene: 4. The CDR3 runs to 15 residues. The germline gives CDR1 SGHVS, CDR2 FQNEAQ. CDR3 sequence: CASSFQGTGAYEQYF. The CDR3, as DNA: TGTGCCAGCAGCTTTCAAGGGACAGGGGCCTACGAGCAGTACTTC.

Notes on this clonotype: Possible read error: a much larger clone is one base away. The chain joins TRBV28 to TRBJ2-5; TRBD2 matches at 13 bases. This CDR3 has 16 amino acids. Looked up from germline, CDR1 is MDHEN and CDR2 is SYDVKM. After removal of 10 bases from V and 3 bases from J, the junction contained 11 bases not matched to a gene. CDR3 residues: CANTPSGTSGEETQYF. CDR3 DNA sequence: TGTGCCAACACCCCATCCGGGACTAGCGGGGAAGAGACCCAGTACTTC. Using reference TRBV28 and TRBJ2-5 for the parts outside the CDR3, the full variable domain is DVKVTQSSRYLVKRTGEKVFLECVQDMDHENMFWYRQDPGLGLRLIYFSYDVKMKEKGDIPEGYSVSREKKERFSLILESASTNQTSMYLCANTPSGTSGEETQYFGPGTRLLVL.

The J gene is TRBJ2-5, the V gene TRBV10-3; tentatively, D is TRBD1 (6 bases). Germline lookup yields CDR1 ENHRY and CDR2 SYGVKD. CDR3 length: 14 amino acids. The V end lost 2 bases, the J end lost 5 bases, and 12 bases lay between the germline ends. The CDR3 here is CAISEVAGVETQYF. The CDR3 DNA sequence: TGTGCCATCAGTGAGGTAGCAGGGGTGGAGACCCAGTACTTC.

This clonotype was detected ten times or more. The chain is built from TRBV6-2 or TRBV6-3 and TRBJ1-1, with D hard to call. With 8 bases removed from V and 6 bases from J, the gap between germline ends came to 10 bases. The CDR3 runs 11 residues. Germline-derived CDR1 and CDR2 are MNHEY and SVGEGT. The CDR3 DNA follows: TGTGCCAGCGGCGGGATGGCTGAAGCTTTCTTT. This translates into CASGGMAEAFF.

V and J are TRBV29-1 and TRBJ1-4; D call uncertain. This CDR3 contains 16 residues. CDR1 and CDR2 (germline): SQVTM, ANQGSEA. V was pared by 1 base and J by 5 bases, with 17 bases between. CDR3 coding DNA: TGCAGCGTTGAAGTCTGGGATAGCTCCTACAATGAAAAACTGTTTTTT. This codes for CSVEVWDSSYNEKLFF. Complete variable domain (other parts from reference TRBV29-1 and TRBJ1-4): SAVISQKPSRDICQRGTSLTIQCQVDSQVTMMFWYRQQPGQSLTLIATANQGSEATYESGFVIDKFPISRPNLTFSTLTVSNMSPEDSSIYLCSVEVWDSSYNEKLFFGSGTQLSVL.

This clonotype has a handful of counts. CDR3: CASSKRVRSPLHF. The DNA of the CDR3 is TGTGCCAGCTCAAAAAGGGTACGTTCACCCCTCCACTTT. The chain employs TRBV12-3 or TRBV12-4 and TRBJ1-6, with unresolved D. The CDR3 totals 13 residues. V was clipped by 8 bases and J by 9 bases, with 14 bases between them.

V gene TRBV10-3 combines with J gene TRBJ2-1; perhaps TRBD1 as D (6 bases). The CDR3 loop spans 16 amino acids. The germline CDR1 and CDR2 sequences are ENHRY and SYGVKD. V gave up 5 bases and J gave up 5 bases, with 19 bases separating them. The CDR3 protein is CAISSGAVGANNEQFF. DNA of the CDR3: TGTGCCATCAGTTCCGGAGCTGTGGGGGCCAACAATGAGCAGTTCTTC.

The sample holds many counts of this clonotype. The CDR3 is CSAGDDKGKLFF. For the CDR3, the DNA is TGCAGTGCTGGGGACGATAAAGGAAAACTGTTTTTT. The gene calls are TRBV20-1 and TRBJ1-4; a possible D gene is TRBD1 (5 bases). The germline gives CDR1 DFQATT, CDR2 SNEGSKA (reference sequence). This CDR3 has 12 residues. V lost 5 bases to trimming and J lost 10 bases, with 14 bases between them.

By its share, this clonotype is medium-sized. CDR3 nucleotides: TGTGCCACCAGCAAAATCGCCGGGGAGACCCAGTACTTC. Protein sequence: CATSKIAGETQYF. J is TRBJ2-5 and V is TRBV15; D uncertain. Trimming shortened V by 4 bases and J by 5 bases, and 11 bases separated the two germline ends. CDR3 length equals 13 residues. CDR1 is LNHNV and CDR2 is YYDKDF in the germline V gene (reference sequence). Supplemented by reference TRBV15 and TRBJ2-5, the full variable domain reads DAMVIQNPRYQVTQFGKPVTLSCSQTLNHNVMYWYQQKSSQAPKLLFHYYDKDFNNEADTPDNFQSRRPNTSFCFLDIRSPGLGDTAMYLCATSKIAGETQYFGPGTRLLVL.

The genes are TRBV7-2 and TRBJ1-4; no definite D call. Trimming took 5 bases from V and 5 from J, leaving 21 bases between them. CDR3 length: 17 amino acids. CDR1 is SGHTA, CDR2 FQGNSA, per germline. This chain's CDR3 is CASSPGSLAGYNEKLFF. In nucleotides, the CDR3 is TGTGCCAGCAGCCCCGGGTCGCTAGCTGGGTACAATGAAAAACTGTTTTTT.

This clonotype came up many times. The rearrangement uses TRBV20-1 and TRBJ2-1; TRBD2 agrees at 13 bases. The germline gives CDR1 DFQATT, CDR2 SNEGSKA (reference sequence). With 5 bases clipped from V and 9 bases from J, the junction kept 10 bases outside the gene matches. There are 15 residues in the CDR3. CDR3 sequence reads: CSAQTSGGLSGEQFF. The CDR3 DNA sequence: TGCAGTGCTCAGACTAGCGGGGGGCTGTCTGGTGAGCAGTTCTTC.